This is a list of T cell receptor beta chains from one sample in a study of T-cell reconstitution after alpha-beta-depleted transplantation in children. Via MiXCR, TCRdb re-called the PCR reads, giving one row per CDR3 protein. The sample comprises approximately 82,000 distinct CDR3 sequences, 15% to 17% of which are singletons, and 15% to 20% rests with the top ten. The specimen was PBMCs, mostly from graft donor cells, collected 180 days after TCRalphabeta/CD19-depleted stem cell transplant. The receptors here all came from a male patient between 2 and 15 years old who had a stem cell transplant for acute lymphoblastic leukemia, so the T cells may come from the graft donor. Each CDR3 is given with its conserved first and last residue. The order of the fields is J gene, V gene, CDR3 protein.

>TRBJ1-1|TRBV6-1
CASRFEGKETEAFF
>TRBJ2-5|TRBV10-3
CAISELDEQGPQETQYF
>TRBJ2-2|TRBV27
CASSLYTLDGLNTGELFF
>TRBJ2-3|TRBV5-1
CASNGGGPGTDTQYF
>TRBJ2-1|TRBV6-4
CASSEAYTSNEQFF
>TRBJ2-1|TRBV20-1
CSAAGGVDEQFF
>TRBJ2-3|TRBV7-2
CASSLESGRATDTQYF
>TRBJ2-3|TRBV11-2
CASSLDNLGASGDISTDTQYF
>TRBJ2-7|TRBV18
CASRLGTLSYEQYF
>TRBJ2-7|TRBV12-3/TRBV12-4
CASSMGQLRSGEQYF
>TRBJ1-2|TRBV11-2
CASALGASGYTF
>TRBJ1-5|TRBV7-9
CASSLASAGVQPQHF
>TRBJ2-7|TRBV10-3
CAIKGGGGPYEQYF
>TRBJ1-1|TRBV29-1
CSVEGAMNTEAFF
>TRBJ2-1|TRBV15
CAIGSGEWNEQFF
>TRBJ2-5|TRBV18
CASSPAGRPETQYF
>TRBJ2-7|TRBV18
CASSPEGEQYF
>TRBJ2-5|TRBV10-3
CAISGQGLEETQYF
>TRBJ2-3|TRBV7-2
CASTGDTQYF
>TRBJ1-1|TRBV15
CATSRAGVDTEAFF
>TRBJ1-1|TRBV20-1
CSAPRPGARTEAFF
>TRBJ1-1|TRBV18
CASSLPQVYEAFF
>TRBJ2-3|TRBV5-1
CASSPDYTQYF
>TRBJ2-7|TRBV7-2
CACSLAPGFYEQYF
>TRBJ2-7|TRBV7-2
CASSLGTSDVSYEQYF
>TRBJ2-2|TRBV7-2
CASSLDFGQMELFF
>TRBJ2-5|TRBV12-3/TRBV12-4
CASSLAGGVETQYF
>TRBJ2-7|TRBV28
CASSLGEIRFGEQYF
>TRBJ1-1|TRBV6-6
CASSGDSYTEAFF
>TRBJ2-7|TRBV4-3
CASSHSRTGYYEQYF
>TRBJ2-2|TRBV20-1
CSAHWRGVNTGELFF
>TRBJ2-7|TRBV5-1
CASRSGTAYEQYF
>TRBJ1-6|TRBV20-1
CSARDPKGARSPLHF
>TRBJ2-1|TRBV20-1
CSARYAGPGQFF
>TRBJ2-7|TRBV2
CAGLAQGFSYEQYF
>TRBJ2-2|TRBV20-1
CSARATGSTGELFF
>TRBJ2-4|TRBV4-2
CASSPIGEVKNIQYF
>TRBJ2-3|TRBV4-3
CASSQDGERGDTQYF
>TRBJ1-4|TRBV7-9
CASSPSRVGNEKLFF
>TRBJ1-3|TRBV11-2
CASSWAGSNSGNTIYF
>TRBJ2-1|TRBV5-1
CASSTPTSGEETSYNEQFF
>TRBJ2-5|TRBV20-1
CSRESAYPKETQYF
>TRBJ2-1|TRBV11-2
CASSSSTGGPSEQFF
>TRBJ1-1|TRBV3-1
CASSPPRQGTNTEAFF
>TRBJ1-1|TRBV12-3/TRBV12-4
CASSPGGLGTEAFF
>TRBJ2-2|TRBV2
CASSEEGPEPTGELFF
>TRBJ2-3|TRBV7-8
CASSRFRVLTTDTQYF
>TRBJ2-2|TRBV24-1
CATSDLAGGFTGELFF
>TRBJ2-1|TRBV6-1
CASSTGGVRTYNEQFF
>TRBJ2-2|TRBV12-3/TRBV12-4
CASSLVGHTGELFF
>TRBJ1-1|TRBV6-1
CASSPQGRRTEAFF
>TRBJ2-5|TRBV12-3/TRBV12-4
CASTAELGETQYF
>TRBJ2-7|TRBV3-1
CASSHPRTSLSYEQYF
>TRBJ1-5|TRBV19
CASSPTGLFSNQPQHF
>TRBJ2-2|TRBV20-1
CSARGDFNTGELFF
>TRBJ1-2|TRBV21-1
CASSKSGPMGAGNYGYTF
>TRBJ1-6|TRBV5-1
CASSDVGGQSYNSPLHF
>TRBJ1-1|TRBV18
CASSPITVNTEAFF
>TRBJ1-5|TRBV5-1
CASKTDGNQPQHF
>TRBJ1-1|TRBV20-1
CSASRDRGVTLNTEAFF